Described below is a single T cell receptor (beta chain) sequence and its context. The data originate from a study of blood T cell repertoires in COVID-19. Study in general: Acute-phase and convalescent COVID-19 samples originated in the United States, Italy and Spain.

The table came from immunoSEQ multiplex PCR; TCRdb's copy has only in-frame clones and leaves some out. This table holds roughly 86,000 clones, around 91% found once. The germline CDR1 and CDR2 sequences are GTSNPN and SVGIG (reference sequence). There are 16 residues in the CDR3. V lost 2 bases to trimming and J lost 4 bases, with 20 bases between them. The receptor was derived from a woman in her forties or fifties in a cohort sampled during active COVID-19. Sequencing was done on a sample of peripheral blood. The chain has TRBV30 and TRBJ1-1, with TRBD1 as a possible D gene (5 bases). The CDR3 DNA reads as TGTGCCTGGAGTAGGGCCCGGGGGGGATATGGCACTGAAGCTTTCTTT. It translates to CAWSRARGGYGTEAFF.